Reported below is one T cell receptor (beta chain). Its antigen remains unidentified. This sample was taken from a study of CD8+CD57+ T cells in acquired aplastic anemia. Study-wide results and limits: The study found no significant CD8+ Simpson's diversity difference between patients and controls. Patients had about 31 CD8+ CDR3 sequences in common with controls (the shared set).

Profiles of TCR beta VDJ and CDR3 were generated from a genomic DNA template. TCRdb re-derived calls from the reads in MiXCR, one entry per CDR3 protein. The sample contains roughly 98,000 distinct CDR3 sequences, about 66% of which appear only once. An expansion of CD8+CD57+ cells by flow cytometry had been shown in patients chosen for sequencing. Trimming took 3 bases from V and 5 from J, leaving 8 bases between them. Germline V gene lookup returns CDR1 SGHTA and CDR2 FQGTGA. The CDR3 loop spans 13 amino acids. The receptor comes from a human donor with aplastic anemia. V gene TRBV7-3 combines with J gene TRBJ1-5, with D maybe TRBD1 (5 bases). Material: sorted CD4+, CD8+, or CD8+CD57+ T cells (not recorded which) from PBMCs. The CDR3 loop reads CASSLGLYQPQHF. Here the CDR3 DNA reads TGTGCCAGCAGCTTGGGACTGTATCAGCCCCAGCATTTT.